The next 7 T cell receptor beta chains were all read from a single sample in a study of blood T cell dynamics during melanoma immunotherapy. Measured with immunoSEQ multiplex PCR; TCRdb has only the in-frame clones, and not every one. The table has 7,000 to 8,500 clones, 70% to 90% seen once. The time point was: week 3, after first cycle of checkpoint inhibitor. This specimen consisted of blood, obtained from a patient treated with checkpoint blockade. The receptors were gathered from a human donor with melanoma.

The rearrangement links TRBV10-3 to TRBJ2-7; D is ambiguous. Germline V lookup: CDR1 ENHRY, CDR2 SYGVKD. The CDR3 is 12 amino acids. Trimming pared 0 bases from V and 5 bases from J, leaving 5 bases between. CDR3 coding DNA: TGTGCCATCAGTGAGTCGAGCAACGAGCAGTACTTC. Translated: CAISESSNEQYF.

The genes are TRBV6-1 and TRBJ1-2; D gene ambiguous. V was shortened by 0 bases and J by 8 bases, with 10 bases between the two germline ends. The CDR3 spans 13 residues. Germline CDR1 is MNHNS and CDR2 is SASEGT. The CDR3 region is CASSEARGTGYTF. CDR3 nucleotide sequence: TGTGCCAGCAGTGAAGCGCGGGGAACGGGCTACACCTTC.

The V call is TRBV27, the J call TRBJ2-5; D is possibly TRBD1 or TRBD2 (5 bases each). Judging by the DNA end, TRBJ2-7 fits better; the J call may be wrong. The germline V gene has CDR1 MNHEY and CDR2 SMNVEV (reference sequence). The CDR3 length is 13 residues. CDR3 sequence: CASRGPSSYEQYF. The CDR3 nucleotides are TGTGCCAGCAGGGGACCAAGCTCCTACGAGCAGTACTTC.

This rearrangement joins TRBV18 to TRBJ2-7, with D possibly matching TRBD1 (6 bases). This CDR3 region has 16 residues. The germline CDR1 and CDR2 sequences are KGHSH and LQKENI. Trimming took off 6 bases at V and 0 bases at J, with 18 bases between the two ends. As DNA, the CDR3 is TGTGCCAGCTCCCCGAAATCCGGGACACTCTCCTACGAGCAGTACTTC. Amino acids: CASSPKSGTLSYEQYF.

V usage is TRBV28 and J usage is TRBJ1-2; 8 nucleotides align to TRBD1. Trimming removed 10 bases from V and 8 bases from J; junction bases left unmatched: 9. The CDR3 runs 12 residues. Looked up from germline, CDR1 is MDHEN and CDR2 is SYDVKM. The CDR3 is CATRQGLLGYTF. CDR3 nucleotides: TGTGCCACCCGACAGGGGCTTTTGGGCTACACCTTC.

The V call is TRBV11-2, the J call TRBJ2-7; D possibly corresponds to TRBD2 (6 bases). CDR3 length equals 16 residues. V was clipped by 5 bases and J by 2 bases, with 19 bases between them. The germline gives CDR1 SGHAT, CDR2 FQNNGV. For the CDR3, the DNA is TGTGCCAGCAGCCTACCCCGGGACTCTGGTCCCTACGAGCAGTACTTC. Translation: CASSLPRDSGPYEQYF.

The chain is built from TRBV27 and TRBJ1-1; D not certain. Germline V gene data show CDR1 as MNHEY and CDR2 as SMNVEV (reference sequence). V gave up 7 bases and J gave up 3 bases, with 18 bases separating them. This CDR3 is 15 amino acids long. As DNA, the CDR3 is TGTGCCAGCATATACCCCGGACCCCTTTACACTGAAGCTTTCTTT. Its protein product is CASIYPGPLYTEAFF.